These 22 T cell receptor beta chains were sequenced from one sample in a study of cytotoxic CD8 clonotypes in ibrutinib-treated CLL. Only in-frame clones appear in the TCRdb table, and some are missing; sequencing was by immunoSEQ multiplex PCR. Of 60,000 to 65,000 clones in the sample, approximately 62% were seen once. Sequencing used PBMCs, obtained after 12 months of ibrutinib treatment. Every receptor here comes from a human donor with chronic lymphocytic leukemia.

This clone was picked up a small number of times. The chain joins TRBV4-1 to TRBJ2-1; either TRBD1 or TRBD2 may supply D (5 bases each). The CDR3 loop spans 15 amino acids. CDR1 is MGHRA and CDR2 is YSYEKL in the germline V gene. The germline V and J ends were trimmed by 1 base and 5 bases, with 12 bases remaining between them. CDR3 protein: CASSQGWLGDNEQFF. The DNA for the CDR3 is TGCGCCAGCAGCCAAGGGTGGTTGGGGGACAATGAGCAGTTCTTC.

The CDR3 sequence: CASSTAGEQFF. As DNA, the CDR3 is TGTGCCAGCAGCACAGCTGGAGAGCAGTTCTTC. This chain connects TRBV7-2 to TRBJ2-1; D uncertain. This CDR3 has 11 residues. The V end lost 5 bases, the J end lost 10 bases, and 9 bases lay between the germline ends. Germline assignment: CDR1 SGHTA and CDR2 FQGNSA.

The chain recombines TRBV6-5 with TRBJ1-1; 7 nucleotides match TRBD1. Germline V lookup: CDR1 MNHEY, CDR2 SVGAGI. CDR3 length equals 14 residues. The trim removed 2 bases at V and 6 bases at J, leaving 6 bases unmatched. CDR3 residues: CASSYDRGGSEAFF. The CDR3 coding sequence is TGTGCCAGCAGTTACGACAGAGGGGGCTCTGAAGCTTTCTTT.

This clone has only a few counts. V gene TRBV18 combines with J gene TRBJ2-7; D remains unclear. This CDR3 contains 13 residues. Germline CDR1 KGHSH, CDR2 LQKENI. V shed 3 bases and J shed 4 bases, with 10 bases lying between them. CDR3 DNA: TGTGCCAGCTCACCGGGGTTTGAGTACGAGCAGTACGTC. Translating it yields CASSPGFEYEQYV.

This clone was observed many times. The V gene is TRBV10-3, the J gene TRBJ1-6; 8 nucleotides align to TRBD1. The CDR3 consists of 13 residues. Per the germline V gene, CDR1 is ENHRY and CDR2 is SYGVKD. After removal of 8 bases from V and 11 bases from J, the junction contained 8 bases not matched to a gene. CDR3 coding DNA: TGTGCCATCGCCACGGGGACAGGCGCACCCCTCCACTTT. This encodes CAIATGTGAPLHF.

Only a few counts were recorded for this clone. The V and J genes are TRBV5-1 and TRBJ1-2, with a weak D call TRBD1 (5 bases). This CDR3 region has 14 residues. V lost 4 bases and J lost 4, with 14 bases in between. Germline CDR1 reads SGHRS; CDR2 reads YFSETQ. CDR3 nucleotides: TGCGCCAGCAGCCCCCAGGGTCCAGGCTATGGCTACACCTTC. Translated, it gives CASSPQGPGYGYTF.

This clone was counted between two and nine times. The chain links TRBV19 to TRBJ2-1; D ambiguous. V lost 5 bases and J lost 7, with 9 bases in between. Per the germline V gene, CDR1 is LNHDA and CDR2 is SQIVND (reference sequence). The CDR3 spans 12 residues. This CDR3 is CASSPTGNEQFF. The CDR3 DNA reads TGTGCCAGTAGTCCGACTGGTAATGAGCAGTTCTTC.

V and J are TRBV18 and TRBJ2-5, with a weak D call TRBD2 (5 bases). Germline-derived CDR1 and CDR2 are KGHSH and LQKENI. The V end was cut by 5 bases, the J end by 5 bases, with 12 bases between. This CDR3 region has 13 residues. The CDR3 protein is CASSIDTGETQYF. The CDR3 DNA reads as TGTGCCAGCTCAATAGACACGGGGGAGACCCAGTACTTC.

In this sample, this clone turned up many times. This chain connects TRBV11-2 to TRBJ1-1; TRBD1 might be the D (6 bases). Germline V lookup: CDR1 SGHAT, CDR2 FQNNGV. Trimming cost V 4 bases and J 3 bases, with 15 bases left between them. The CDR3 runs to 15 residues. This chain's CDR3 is CASSYNQGRDTEAFF. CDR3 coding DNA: TGTGCCAGCAGCTATAATCAGGGGAGGGACACTGAAGCTTTCTTT.

This CDR3 is CASSYPPIGNTEAFF. The DNA for the CDR3 is TGTGCCAGCAGTTATCCCCCTATTGGGAACACTGAAGCTTTCTTT. The rearrangement joins TRBV6-5 to TRBJ1-1; unclear D gene. Trimming removed 3 bases at V and 1 base at J, with 12 bases between. Germline CDR1 is MNHEY and CDR2 is SVGAGI. This CDR3 has 15 residues.

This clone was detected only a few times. The CDR3 loop is CASRTLGTVYNEQFF. In nucleotides, the CDR3 is TGTGCCAGTAGAACCCTGGGGACGGTTTACAATGAGCAGTTCTTC. This chain connects TRBV19 to TRBJ2-1; D might be TRBD1 or TRBD2, each matching 5 bases. V lost 6 bases, J lost 4 bases, and 16 bases lay in between. The germline CDR1 and CDR2 sequences are LNHDA and SQIVND (reference sequence). This CDR3 comprises 15 residues.

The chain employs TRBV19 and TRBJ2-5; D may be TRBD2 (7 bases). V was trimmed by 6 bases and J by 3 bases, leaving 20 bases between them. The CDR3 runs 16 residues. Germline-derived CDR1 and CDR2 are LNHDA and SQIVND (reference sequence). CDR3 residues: CASSDRPKGTKETQYF. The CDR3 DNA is TGTGCCAGTAGCGACAGGCCAAAAGGGACTAAAGAGACCCAGTACTTC.

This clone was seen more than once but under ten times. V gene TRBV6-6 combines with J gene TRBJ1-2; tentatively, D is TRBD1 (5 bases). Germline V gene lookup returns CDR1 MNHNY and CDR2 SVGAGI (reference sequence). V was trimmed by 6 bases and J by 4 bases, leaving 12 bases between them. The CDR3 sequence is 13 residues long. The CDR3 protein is CASRPDSTYGYTF. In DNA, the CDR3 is TGTGCCAGCAGGCCCGACAGCACCTATGGCTACACCTTC.

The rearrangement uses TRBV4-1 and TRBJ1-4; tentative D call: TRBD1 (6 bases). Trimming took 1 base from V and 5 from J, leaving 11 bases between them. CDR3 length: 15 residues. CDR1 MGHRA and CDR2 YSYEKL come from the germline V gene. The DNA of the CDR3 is TGCGCCAGCAGCCAAGCGGGGGCTATAAATGAAAAACTGTTTTTT. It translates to CASSQAGAINEKLFF.

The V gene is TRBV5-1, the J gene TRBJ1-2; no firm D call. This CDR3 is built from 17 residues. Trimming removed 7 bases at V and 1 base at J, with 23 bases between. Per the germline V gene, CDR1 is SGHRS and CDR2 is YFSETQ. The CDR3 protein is CASSTAFGVAINYGYTF. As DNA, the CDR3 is TGCGCCAGCTCAACCGCTTTCGGTGTAGCAATTAACTATGGCTACACCTTC.

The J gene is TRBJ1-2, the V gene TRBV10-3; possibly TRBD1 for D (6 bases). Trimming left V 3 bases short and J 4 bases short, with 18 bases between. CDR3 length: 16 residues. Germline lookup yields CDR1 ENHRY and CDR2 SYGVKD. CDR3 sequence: CAISESGGRGGYGYTF. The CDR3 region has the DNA TGTGCCATCAGTGAATCGGGGGGCAGGGGTGGCTATGGCTACACCTTC.

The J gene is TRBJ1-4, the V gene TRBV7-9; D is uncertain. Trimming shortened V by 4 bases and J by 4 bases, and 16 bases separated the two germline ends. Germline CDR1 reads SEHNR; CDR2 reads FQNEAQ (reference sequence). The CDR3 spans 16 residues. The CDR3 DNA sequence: TGTGCCAGCAGCTCTACTTCTCGGGGAAGTAATGAAAAACTGTTTTTT. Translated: CASSSTSRGSNEKLFF.

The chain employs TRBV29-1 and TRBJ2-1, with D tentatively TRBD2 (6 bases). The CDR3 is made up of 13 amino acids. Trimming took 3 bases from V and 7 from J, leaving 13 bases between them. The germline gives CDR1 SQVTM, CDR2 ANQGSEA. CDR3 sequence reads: CSVDGGKRNEQFF. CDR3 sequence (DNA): TGCAGCGTTGACGGGGGAAAGCGGAATGAGCAGTTCTTC.

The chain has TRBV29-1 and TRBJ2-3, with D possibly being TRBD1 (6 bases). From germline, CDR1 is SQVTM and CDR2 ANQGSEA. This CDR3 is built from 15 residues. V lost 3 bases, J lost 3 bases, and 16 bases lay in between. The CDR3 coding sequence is TGCAGCGTTGATGTGACAGGTCACGGGACAGATACGCAGTATTTT. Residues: CSVDVTGHGTDTQYF.

This CDR3 is CASSPEGRGEQFF. As DNA, the CDR3 is TGTGCCAGCAGCCCAGAGGGGCGTGGTGAGCAGTTCTTC. The chain combines TRBV11-2 with TRBJ2-1; D may correspond to TRBD1 or TRBD2 (5 bases each). This CDR3 spans 13 amino acids. CDR1 and CDR2 (germline): SGHAT, FQNNGV. Trimming removed 5 bases from V and 9 bases from J, with 14 bases in between.

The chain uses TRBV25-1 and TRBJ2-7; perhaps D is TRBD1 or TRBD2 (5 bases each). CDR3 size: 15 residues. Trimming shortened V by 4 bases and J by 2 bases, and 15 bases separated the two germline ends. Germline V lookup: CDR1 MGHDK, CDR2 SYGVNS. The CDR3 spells CASSGWGTTTYEQYF. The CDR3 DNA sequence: TGTGCCAGCAGTGGGTGGGGGACCACGACCTACGAGCAGTACTTC.

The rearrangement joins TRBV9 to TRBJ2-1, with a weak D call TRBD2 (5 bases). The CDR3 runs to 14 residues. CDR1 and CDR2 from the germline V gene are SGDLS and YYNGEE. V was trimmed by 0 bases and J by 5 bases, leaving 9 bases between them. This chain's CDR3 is CASSVGGRNNEQFF. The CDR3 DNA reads TGTGCCAGCAGCGTAGGTGGGAGAAACAATGAGCAGTTCTTC. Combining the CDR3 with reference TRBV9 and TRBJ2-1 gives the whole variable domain DSGVTQTPKHLITATGQRVTLRCSPRSGDLSVYWYQQSLDQGLQFLIQYYNGEERAKGNILERFSAQQFPDLHSELNLSSLELGDSALYFCASSVGGRNNEQFFGPGTRLTVL.